This TCR beta chain was sequenced during a study of Graves' ophthalmopathy and Graves' hyperthyroidism (dated by TCRdb to 2016 to 2019). Describing the broader study: Peripheral blood was collected at initial diagnosis, prior to any treatment. The 100 discovery patients were randomly split 7:3 into training and test sets. An independent validation cohort was composed of 18 hyperthyroidism patients and roughly 16 patients who later progressed from hyperthyroidism to ophthalmopathy. To explore V-J signatures that separate ophthalmopathy from hyperthyroidism, a discovery set of about a hundred patients was enrolled, consisting of more than 40 with ophthalmopathy and under 65 with stable hyperthyroidism. T-cell repertoires of thyroid tissue and blood were compared in over 5 hyperthyroidism patients. Following sample collection, hyperthyroidism patients were given methimazole at a starting dose of 30 mg daily, and ophthalmopathy patients were given high-dose intravenous methylprednisolone. To tell Graves' ophthalmopathy apart from Graves' hyperthyroidism, and to predict which patients would progress to ophthalmopathy, the study relied on TCR beta repertoire signatures. In total, 135 blood samples were TCR-sequenced: approximately 42 ophthalmopathy, under 80 hyperthyroidism and some 17 hyperthyroidism-to-ophthalmopathy patients.

The study at large found these results: In cross-validation, the 13-signature model distinguished ophthalmopathy from stable hyperthyroidism with 85% to 90% sensitivity and around 81% specificity, and in the test set the corresponding values were roughly 80% and 76%. Sample size was not predetermined statistically, and investigators were not blinded to group allocation. Most of the expanded thyroid clonotypes with a frequency above 0.001 were also detected in blood, and it was suggested that the thyroid immune response may be reflected by blood repertoires. In validation, the model predicted ophthalmopathy progression with more than 55% sensitivity and 72.22% specificity; some 13 predicted patients were CT-confirmed with GO in a median of about 6.1 months.

This clonotype was picked up many times. Its recognized antigen is unknown. No base quality information exists; no much larger clone differs at one position. The CDR3 measures 13 amino acids from cysteine to phenylalanine. Of the read, only the CDR3 DNA is kept; its 39 bases are in frame from base 1. The trim is 3 bases for V and 0 bases for J, with a gap of 9 bases between the germline ends. The CDR1 and CDR2 encoded by the germline V gene (reference sequence) are DFQATT and SNEGSKA. For repertoire sequencing, the TCR beta CDR3 regions were amplified from RNA transcripts. A first-round RT-PCR used HTBI primers with the Qiagen OneStep RT-PCR kit, followed by a second-round multiplex PCR, size selection and purification. The libraries underwent paired-end sequencing with 100 bp reads on an Illumina HiSeq2000. Regarding the original processing steps: SOAPnuke was used to process the reads, throwing out any read that had adapters, had uncalled bases, had a mean Phred below 15, or lacked an exact constant-primer or identifier match. High-quality paired reads were merged with COPE v1.2.5. Clonotypes were defined as unique nucleotide sequences and were aligned to IMGT TRB V, D and J references using MiTCR v1.1. The analysis was limited to V-J combinations with a frequency above 0.0001, which together covered 99% to 99.2% of repertoires. A TCR clonal expansion and chaos score per V-J combination was defined as the ratio of F50 clonal expansion to chaos observed in the TCRdist matrix. Features were reduced by Welch's t-statistics and random forest to approximately 13 V-J combinations, which fed a naive Bayes classifier. The Morisita-Horn index was used to measure how similar the thyroid and blood repertoires were. TCRdb redid the processing of the public reads, applying fastp at Q25 and MiXCR, and retained in-frame beta chains. CDR3 protein duplicates are merged, each entry listing the most common genes and DNA. Clone size and V and J calls follow TCRdb, not the original study. This sample lists 200,000 to 250,000 distinct CDR3 sequences; under 30% were detected once. 9.1% of the sample goes to the ten largest clones.

Patients with ophthalmopathy had moderately to severely active disease, with a Clinical Activity Score of 3 or more, a NOSPECS grade of 4 or more, and a disease duration of less than 3 months. Patients with other autoimmune diseases, uncontrolled infections, pregnancy or lactation were excluded. Clinical symptoms, serum thyroxine, TRAb, thyroid ultrasound and orbital computed tomography formed the basis of the diagnosis. PBMCs were isolated from 8 to 10 ml of fresh peripheral blood by Ficoll-Paque density gradient centrifugation. Total RNA was extracted with Trizol reagent and quality-checked on an Agilent 2100 Bioanalyzer.

The chain is encoded by TRBV20-1 joined to TRBJ2-7, with a weak D call of TRBD1 (5 bases match). Sequenced material: peripheral blood. The origin of this receptor is a man aged 50-59 years with Graves' ophthalmopathy. Donor details come from another sample of the same person, matched by shared clones. The CDR3 is CSARRQNSYEQYF. The bases are TGCAGTGCTAGGAGACAGAACTCCTACGAGCAGTACTTC.